The rows below give T cell receptor beta chains drawn from one sample of a study of cytomegalovirus exposure and HLA in healthy donors. Some clones are missing from TCRdb's copy, which holds only in-frame ones; the method was immunoSEQ multiplex PCR. This table holds more than 45,000 clones, around 90% found once. Material: PBMCs. All receptors derive from a woman aged 25 to 39 in good health and CMV-seronegative. Both conserved end residues are part of each CDR3. The order of the fields is clone size, V gene, J gene, D gene, CDR3 DNA, CDR3 protein. The D gene is left open where the match is weak. A clone size is listed for some rows: how often the clone was seen (once, few, many), or a class if it is expanded.

.	TRBV6-6	TRBJ2-7	.	TGTGCCAGCAAGATAGGGGCACAGAACTCCTACGAGCAGTACTTC	CASKIGAQNSYEQYF
.	TRBV5-1	TRBJ2-3	TRBD2	TGCGCCAGCACTTCAAAGTCTGGGGGGGCAGATACGCAGTATTTT	CASTSKSGGADTQYF
.	TRBV5-8	TRBJ2-1	TRBD1	TGTGCCAGCAGCCCAGGCGGGACAGGGGGGGTTGAGCAGTTCTTC	CASSPGGTGGVEQFF
few	TRBV7-9	TRBJ1-2	TRBD1	TGTGCCAGCAGCTTAAGCCAGGGGGTCGACTATGGCTACACCTTC	CASSLSQGVDYGYTF
.	TRBV19	TRBJ2-2	TRBD1	TGTGCCAGTAGCAACAGGGGTAACACCGGGGAGCTGTTTTTT	CASSNRGNTGELFF
.	TRBV5-1	TRBJ2-2	TRBD2	TGCGCCAGCAGCTTCCTGGACGGTCTAGCGGGAGTTGGAGGCCCCGGGGAGCTGTTTTTT	CASSFLDGLAGVGGPGELFF
.	TRBV29-1	TRBJ2-7	TRBD1	TGCAGCGTGGGACAGGGAGGCTACGAGCAGTACTTC	CSVGQGGYEQYF
.	TRBV2	TRBJ1-5	TRBD1	TGTGCCAGCAGTGAAGGCAAATCCAGGGGGCCCGGTAATCAGCCCCAGCATTTT	CASSEGKSRGPGNQPQHF
.	TRBV5-1	TRBJ2-7	.	TGCGCCAGCAAGAAGACAGTAGGTCCCTACGAGCAGTACTTC	CASKKTVGPYEQYF
.	TRBV5-1	TRBJ2-3	.	TGCGCCAGCAGCTTGGGGGTTGAGGGCAACTCAGATACGCAGTATTTT	CASSLGVEGNSDTQYF
.	TRBV5-6	TRBJ2-4	.	TGTGCCAGCAGCCCGATCGTGGGGCAGGACGCAAACATTCAGTACTTC	CASSPIVGQDANIQYF
.	TRBV28	TRBJ1-5	.	TGTGCCAGCACCCTCTCGGGGGGTGGACAGCCCCAGCATTTT	CASTLSGGGQPQHF
.	TRBV11-2	TRBJ2-1	TRBD2	TGTGCCAGCAGCTTAGAACTAGCGGGCCTAAATGAGCAGTTCTTC	CASSLELAGLNEQFF
.	TRBV28	TRBJ1-5	TRBD1	TGTGCCAGCAGGACAGGGAACAATCAGCCCCAGCATTTT	CASRTGNNQPQHF
.	TRBV6-5	TRBJ2-3	.	TGTGCCAGCAGTTGGGGCAGGGATCTGGCAGATACGCAGTATTTT	CASSWGRDLADTQYF
once	TRBV6-1	TRBJ1-2	TRBD1	TGTGCCAGCAGCTCCCGGGACAGGGCTAACTATGGCTACACCTTC	CASSSRDRANYGYTF
.	TRBV27	TRBJ2-3	TRBD1	TGTGCCAGCAGTGGACAGGGGAAGGGAGATACGCAGTATTTT	CASSGQGKGDTQYF
.	TRBV11-2	TRBJ1-1	TRBD1	TGTGCCAGCAGCAACTCAGGGGGAGTCGCTGAAGCTTTCTTT	CASSNSGGVAEAFF
.	TRBV27	TRBJ2-1	TRBD2	TGTGCCAGCAGTCACGGGACTAGCGGATACAATGAGCAGTTCTTC	CASSHGTSGYNEQFF